What follows describes a single T cell receptor beta chain. Its antigen is as yet unknown. Per the germline V gene, CDR1 is LNHDA and CDR2 is SQIVND (reference sequence). The CDR3 is 13 residues long. The germline V and J ends were trimmed by 5 bases and 4 bases, with 11 bases remaining between them. The sample is drawn from a study of regulatory T cells in long-lasting Graves disease. Time point here: newly diagnosed GD, antithyroid drugs for less than 3 months. PBMCs were the source of the RNA used for TCR sequencing. Findings and caveats of the study: Among the persistent patients, fewer than 3,000 public clonotypes were shared, more than the 850 to 1,000 shared among new patients.

Researchers made TCR beta libraries by using iRepertoire HTBI primers and running Arm-PCR on CDR3 regions. Via MiXCR, TCRdb re-called the multiplex PCR reads, giving one row per CDR3 protein. Of some 400,000 distinct CDR3 sequences in the sample, just under 15% were seen once. This same sample was also part of a study on T cells in Graves' hyperthyroidism and ophthalmopathy.

The rearrangement uses TRBV19 and TRBJ1-2; a possible D gene is TRBD1 (5 bases). Specimen: peripheral blood mononuclear cells (PBMCs), collected at new diagnosis, from a patient treated with antithyroid drugs. This TCR was recovered from a woman under 40 with Graves disease. Here the CDR3 reads CASSSIGVYGYTF. DNA of the CDR3: TGTGCCAGTAGTTCAATAGGGGTCTATGGCTACACCTTC.